Given below is one T cell receptor (beta chain) in context. No antigen is known for it. Whole blood that had not undergone T cell sorting provided the isolated total RNA. The CDR3 spans 17 residues. Germline-derived CDR1 and CDR2 are MGHDK and SYGVNS. The record originates from a study of monozygotic twins with inflammatory bowel disease. Study-wide results and limits: Subtypes among T cells remained indistinguishable. Discordant twins showed the same repertoire similarity as concordant twins, possibly from limited power. The study found lower TCRbeta diversity (inverse Simpson) in IBD patients than in healthy co-twins.

TCRdb re-called the 5' RACE reads and gives one entry per CDR3 protein, without DNA. The sample includes about 380,000 distinct CDR3 sequences. The chain uses TRBV25-1 and TRBJ1-2; TCRdb names TRBD1, which stays unverified in the absence of DNA. This clonotype was sampled from a human donor with ulcerative colitis or Crohn's disease, or a healthy co-twin of an affected twin (not recorded which). Sequencing was performed on blood. CDR3 region: CASSEPGQGLVNYGYTF.